Each of the 8 T cell receptor beta chains below was sequenced from the same sample in a study of T cells expressing NK-cell markers. TCRdb re-called the 5' RACE reads, yielding one record per CDR3 amino acid sequence without DNA. Its clone listing holds around 380,000 distinct CDR3 sequences. The sequenced sample was blood T cells: a sorted CD56 or NKG2C T cell subset, CD4+ or CD8+ T cells, or bulk PBMC T cells (not recorded which). The receptor source for this set is a woman in her forties or fifties in good health.

The J gene is TRBJ2-2, the V gene TRBV25-1; TCRdb lists TRBD1, though no DNA is available to test this call. This CDR3 spans 13 amino acids. CDR1 and CDR2 from the germline V gene are MGHDK and SYGVNS. This chain's CDR3 is CASSAGTFGELFF.

The chain couples TRBV6-1 to TRBJ2-7; the D call from TCRdb, TRBD1, cannot be confirmed without DNA. This CDR3 spans 13 amino acids. Germline CDR1 is MNHNS and CDR2 is SASEGT. CDR3 residues: CASELTGSYEQYF.

The rearrangement links TRBV27 to TRBJ2-5. Germline CDR1 MNHEY, CDR2 SMNVEV (reference sequence). There are 14 residues in the CDR3. CDR3 in amino acids: CASSLITGQETQYF.

The chain recombines TRBV5-1 with TRBJ2-5. The CDR3 extends over 12 amino acids. Germline assignment: CDR1 SGHRS and CDR2 YFSETQ. The CDR3 is CASSPGEETQYF.

This chain uses TRBV29-1 with TRBJ2-3; TCRdb gives TRBD1 as the D gene, but with no DNA this cannot be confirmed. This CDR3 comprises 12 residues. The germline V gene has CDR1 SQVTM and CDR2 ANQGSEA. The CDR3 spells CSVDPGTDTQYF.

The chain couples TRBV27 to TRBJ2-1; lacking DNA, the TRBD2 call made by TCRdb goes unchecked. The CDR3 sequence is 12 residues long. Germline V lookup: CDR1 MNHEY, CDR2 SMNVEV (reference sequence). CDR3 in amino acids: CASSPGLLRKFF.

The V and J genes are TRBV7-9 and TRBJ2-5; TCRdb names TRBD1, which stays unverified in the absence of DNA. Per the germline V gene, CDR1 is SEHNR and CDR2 is FQNEAQ (reference sequence). The CDR3 length is 16 residues. CDR3 sequence reads: CASSLGLSPQGETQYF. The variable domain in full, with the rest retrieved from reference TRBV7-9 and TRBJ2-5, is DTGVSQNPRHKITKRGQNVTFRCDPISEHNRLYWYRQTLGQGPEFLTYFQNEAQLEKSRLLSDRFSAERPKGSFSTLEIQRTEQGDSAMYLCASSLGLSPQGETQYFGPGTRLLVL.

This sequence joins TRBV11-2 and TRBJ2-3; with no DNA, the TCRdb D assignment of TRBD1 cannot be verified. In germline, CDR1 is SGHAT, CDR2 FQNNGV. The CDR3 extends over 14 amino acids. CDR3: CASSLDPRPDTQYF.